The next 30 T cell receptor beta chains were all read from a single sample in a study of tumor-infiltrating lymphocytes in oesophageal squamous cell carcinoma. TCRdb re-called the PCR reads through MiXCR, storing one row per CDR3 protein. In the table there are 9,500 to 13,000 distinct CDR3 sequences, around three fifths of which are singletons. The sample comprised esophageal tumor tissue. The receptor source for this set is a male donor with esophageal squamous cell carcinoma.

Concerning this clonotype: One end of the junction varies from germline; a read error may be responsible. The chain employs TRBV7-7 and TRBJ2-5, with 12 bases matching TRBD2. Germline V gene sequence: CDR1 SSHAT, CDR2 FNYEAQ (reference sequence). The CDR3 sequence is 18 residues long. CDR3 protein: CASSLAGLAGGPRETQYF. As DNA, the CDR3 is TGTGCTAGCAGCTTAGCGGGGCTAGCGGGGGGGCCCAGAGAGACCCAGTACTTC.

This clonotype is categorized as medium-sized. For the CDR3, the DNA is TGCGCCAGCGGCGTGAGCGTTAGCACAGATACGCAGTATTTT. This translates into CASGVSVSTDTQYF. The chain carries TRBV4-1 and TRBJ2-3; no definite D call. Between the trimmed V and J ends, which lost 8 bases and 0 bases, there was a span of 12 bases. The CDR3 spans 14 residues. CDR1 is MGHRA, CDR2 YSYEKL, per germline.

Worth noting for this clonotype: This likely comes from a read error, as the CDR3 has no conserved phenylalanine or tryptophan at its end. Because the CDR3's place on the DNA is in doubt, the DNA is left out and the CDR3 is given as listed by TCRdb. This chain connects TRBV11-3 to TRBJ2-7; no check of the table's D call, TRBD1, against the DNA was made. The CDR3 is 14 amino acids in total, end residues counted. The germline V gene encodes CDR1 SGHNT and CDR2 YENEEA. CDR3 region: CASSFDGGTQYFGS.

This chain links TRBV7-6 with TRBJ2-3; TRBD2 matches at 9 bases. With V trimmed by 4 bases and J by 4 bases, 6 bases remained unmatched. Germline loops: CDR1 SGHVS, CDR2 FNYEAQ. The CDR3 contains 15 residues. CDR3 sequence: CASSYGGGVSDTQYF. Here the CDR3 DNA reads TGTGCCAGCAGCTACGGCGGGGGGGTCTCAGATACGCAGTATTTT.

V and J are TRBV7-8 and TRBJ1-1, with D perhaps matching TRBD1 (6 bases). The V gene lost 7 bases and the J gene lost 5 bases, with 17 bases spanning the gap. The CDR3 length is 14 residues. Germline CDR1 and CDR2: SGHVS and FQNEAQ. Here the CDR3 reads CASTFGGGLTEAFF. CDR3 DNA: TGTGCCAGCACGTTCGGAGGGGGTTTAACTGAAGCTTTCTTT.

The DNA of the CDR3 is TGTGCCAGCAGCCGACTAACTAGCACAGATACGCAGTATTTT. It codes for CASSRLTSTDTQYF. The J gene is TRBJ2-3, the V gene TRBV7-8, with D perhaps matching TRBD2 (5 bases). Trimming removed 5 bases from V and 0 bases from J, with 9 bases in between. The CDR3 totals 14 residues. Looked up from germline, CDR1 is SGHVS and CDR2 is FQNEAQ.

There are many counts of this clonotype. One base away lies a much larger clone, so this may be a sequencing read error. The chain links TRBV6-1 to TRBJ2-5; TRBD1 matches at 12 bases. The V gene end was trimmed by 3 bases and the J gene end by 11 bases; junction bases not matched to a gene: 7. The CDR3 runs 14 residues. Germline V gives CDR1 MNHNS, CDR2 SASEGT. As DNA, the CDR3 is TGTGCCAGCAGTGACGGGACAGGGGGCATTGAGCAGTACTTC. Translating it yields CASSDGTGGIEQYF.

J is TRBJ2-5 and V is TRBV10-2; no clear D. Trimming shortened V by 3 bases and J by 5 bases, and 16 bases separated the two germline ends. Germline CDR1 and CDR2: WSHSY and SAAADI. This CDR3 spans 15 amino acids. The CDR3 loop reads CASSESRQLMETQYF. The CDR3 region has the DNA TGCGCCAGCAGTGAATCGCGGCAGCTGATGGAGACCCAGTACTTC.

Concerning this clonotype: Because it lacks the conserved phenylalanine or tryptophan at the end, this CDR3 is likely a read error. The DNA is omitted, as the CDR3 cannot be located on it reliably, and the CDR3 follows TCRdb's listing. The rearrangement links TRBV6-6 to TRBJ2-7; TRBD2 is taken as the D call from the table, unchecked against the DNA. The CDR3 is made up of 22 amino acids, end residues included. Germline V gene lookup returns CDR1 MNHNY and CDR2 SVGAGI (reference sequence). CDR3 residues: CASSYLGTSGIVRSYNEQFFGS.

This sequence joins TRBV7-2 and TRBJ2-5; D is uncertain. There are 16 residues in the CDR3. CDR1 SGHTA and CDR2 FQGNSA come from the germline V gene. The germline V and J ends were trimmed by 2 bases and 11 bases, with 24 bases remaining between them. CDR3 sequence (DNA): TGTGCCAGCAGCTTAATCCCGCGGAGCTCCTACAATGAGCAGTACTTC. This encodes CASSLIPRSSYNEQYF. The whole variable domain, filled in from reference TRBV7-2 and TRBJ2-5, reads GAGVSQSPSNKVTEKGKDVELRCDPISGHTALYWYRQSLGQGLEFLIYFQGNSAPDKSGLPSDRFSAERTGGSVSTLTIQRTQQEDSAVYLCASSLIPRSSYNEQYFGPGTRLLVL.

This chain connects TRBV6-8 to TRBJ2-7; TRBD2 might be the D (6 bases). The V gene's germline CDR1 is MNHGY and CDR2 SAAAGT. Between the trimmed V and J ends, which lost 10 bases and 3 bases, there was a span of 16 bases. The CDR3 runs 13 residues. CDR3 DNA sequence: TGTGCCACCAAAGCCCCGGGAGTCTACGAGCAGTACTTC. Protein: CATKAPGVYEQYF.

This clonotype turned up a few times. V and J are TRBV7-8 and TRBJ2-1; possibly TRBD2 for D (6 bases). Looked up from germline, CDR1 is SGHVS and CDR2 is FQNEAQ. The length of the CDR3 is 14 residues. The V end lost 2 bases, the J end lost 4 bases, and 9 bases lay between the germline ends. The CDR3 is CASSLTGVYNEQFF. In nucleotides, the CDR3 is TGTGCCAGCAGCTTAACGGGAGTATACAATGAGCAGTTCTTC.

The CDR3 loop is CASSSSVEQFF. The CDR3, as DNA: TGTGCCAGCAGCTCCTCTGTTGAGCAGTTCTTC. The gene calls are TRBV11-2 and TRBJ2-3, with D unresolved. The DNA end is a closer match to TRBJ2-1, so the J assignment may be wrong. The CDR3 totals 11 residues. Germline V gives CDR1 SGHAT, CDR2 FQNNGV.

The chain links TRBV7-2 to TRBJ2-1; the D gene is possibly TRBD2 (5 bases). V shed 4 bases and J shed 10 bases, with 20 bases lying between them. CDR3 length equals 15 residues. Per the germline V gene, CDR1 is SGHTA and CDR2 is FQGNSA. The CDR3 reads CASSYQQRGRYEQFF. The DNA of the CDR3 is TGTGCCAGCAGCTACCAGCAGAGAGGGCGGTACGAGCAGTTCTTC.

CDR3 amino acids: CASSLGRNTDTQYF. The CDR3 nucleotides are TGTGCCAGCAGTTTGGGCAGAAACACAGATACGCAGTATTTT. The chain combines TRBV27 with TRBJ2-3, with D unclear. Per germline, CDR1 MNHEY and CDR2 SMNVEV (reference sequence). The CDR3 runs 14 residues. The V and J ends lost 3 bases and 2 bases respectively, with 9 bases between them.

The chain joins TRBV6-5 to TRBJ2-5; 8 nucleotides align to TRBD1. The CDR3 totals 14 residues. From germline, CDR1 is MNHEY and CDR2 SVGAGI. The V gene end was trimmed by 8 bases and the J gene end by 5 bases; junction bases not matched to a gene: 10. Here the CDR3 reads CASRLNRGRETQYF. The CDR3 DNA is TGTGCCAGCCGTCTAAACAGGGGGAGGGAGACCCAGTACTTC.

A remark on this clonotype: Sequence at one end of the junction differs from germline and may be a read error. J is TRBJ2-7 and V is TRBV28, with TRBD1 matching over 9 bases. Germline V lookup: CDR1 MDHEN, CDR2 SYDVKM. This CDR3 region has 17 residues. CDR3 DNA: TGTGCCAGCAGCAATCCCGCCGGGACAGGGAACACCGGGGAGCTGTATTTT. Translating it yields CASSNPAGTGNTGELYF.

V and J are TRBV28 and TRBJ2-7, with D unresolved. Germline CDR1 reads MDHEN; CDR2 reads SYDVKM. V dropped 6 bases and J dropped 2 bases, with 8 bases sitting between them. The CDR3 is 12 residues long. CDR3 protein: CASRGVTYEQYF. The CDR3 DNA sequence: TGTGCCAGCAGAGGAGTTACCTACGAGCAGTACTTC.

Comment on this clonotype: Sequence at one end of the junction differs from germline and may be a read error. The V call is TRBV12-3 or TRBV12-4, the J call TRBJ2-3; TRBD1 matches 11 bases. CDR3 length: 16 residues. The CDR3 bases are TGTGCCAGCAGTCCTGGCGGGACAGGGGGATACAATGAGCAGTTCTTT. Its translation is CASSPGGTGGYNEQFF.

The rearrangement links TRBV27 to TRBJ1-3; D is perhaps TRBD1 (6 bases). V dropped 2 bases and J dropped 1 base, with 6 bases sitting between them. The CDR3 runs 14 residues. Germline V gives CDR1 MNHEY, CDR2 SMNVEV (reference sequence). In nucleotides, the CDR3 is TGTGCCAGCAGTTTACAGGGGTCTGGAAACACCATATATTTT. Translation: CASSLQGSGNTIYF.

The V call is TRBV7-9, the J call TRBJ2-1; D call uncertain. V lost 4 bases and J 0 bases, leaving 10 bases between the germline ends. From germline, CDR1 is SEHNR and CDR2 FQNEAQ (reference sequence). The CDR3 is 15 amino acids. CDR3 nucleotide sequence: TGTGCCAGCAGCTGGCAAGTAATCTCCTACAATGAGCAGTTCTTC. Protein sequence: CASSWQVISYNEQFF. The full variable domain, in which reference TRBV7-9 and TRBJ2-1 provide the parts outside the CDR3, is DTGVSQNPRHKITKRGQNVTFRCDPISEHNRLYWYRQTLGQGPEFLTYFQNEAQLEKSRLLSDRFSAERPKGSFSTLEIQRTEQGDSAMYLCASSWQVISYNEQFFGPGTRLTVL.

CDR3 in DNA: TGTGCCAGCAGCTTAGGGGACCGCGCTAGCGCCTACAATGAGCAGTACTTC. It yields the protein CASSLGDRASAYNEQYF. The chain employs TRBV7-3 and TRBJ2-5; possible D gene TRBD2, 6 bases. The V end lost 2 bases, the J end lost 11 bases, and 27 bases lay between the germline ends. The CDR3 loop spans 17 amino acids. Per germline, CDR1 SGHTA and CDR2 FQGTGA.

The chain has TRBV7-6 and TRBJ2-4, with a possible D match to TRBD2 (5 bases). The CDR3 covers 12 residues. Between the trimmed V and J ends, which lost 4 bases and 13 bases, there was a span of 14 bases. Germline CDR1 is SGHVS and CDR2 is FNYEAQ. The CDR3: CASSSQEGEQYF. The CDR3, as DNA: TGTGCCAGCAGCTCCCAAGAGGGAGAGCAGTACTTC.

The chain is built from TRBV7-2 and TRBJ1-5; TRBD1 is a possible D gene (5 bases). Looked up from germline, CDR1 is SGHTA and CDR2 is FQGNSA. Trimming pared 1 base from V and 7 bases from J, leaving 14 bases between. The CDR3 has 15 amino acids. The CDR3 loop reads CASSLESGVTQPQHF. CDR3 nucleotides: TGTGCCAGCAGCTTAGAGTCGGGGGTTACCCAGCCCCAGCATTTT.

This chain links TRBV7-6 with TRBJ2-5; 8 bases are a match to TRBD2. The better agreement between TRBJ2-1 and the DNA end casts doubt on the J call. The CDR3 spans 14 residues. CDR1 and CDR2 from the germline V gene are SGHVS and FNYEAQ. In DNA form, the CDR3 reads TGTGCCAGCCGAGCCGGGACTAGGAACAATGAGCAGTTCTTC. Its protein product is CASRAGTRNNEQFF.

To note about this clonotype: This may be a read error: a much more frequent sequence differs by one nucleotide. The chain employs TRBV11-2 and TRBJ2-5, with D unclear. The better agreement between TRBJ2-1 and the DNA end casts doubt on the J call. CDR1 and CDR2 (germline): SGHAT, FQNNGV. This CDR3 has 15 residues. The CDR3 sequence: CASSLQATPTFEQFF. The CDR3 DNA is TGTGCCAGCAGCTTACAAGCCACGCCCACCTTCGAGCAGTTCTTC.

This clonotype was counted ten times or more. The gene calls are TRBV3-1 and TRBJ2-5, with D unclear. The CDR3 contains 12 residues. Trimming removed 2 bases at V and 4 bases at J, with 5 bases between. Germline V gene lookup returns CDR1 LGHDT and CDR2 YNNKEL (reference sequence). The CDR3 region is CASSQTIETQYF. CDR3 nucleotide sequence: TGTGCCAGCAGCCAAACAATAGAGACCCAGTACTTC.

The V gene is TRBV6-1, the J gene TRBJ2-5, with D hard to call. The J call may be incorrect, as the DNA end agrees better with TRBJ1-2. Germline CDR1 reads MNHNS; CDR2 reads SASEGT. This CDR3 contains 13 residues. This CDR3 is CASSEEENYGYTF. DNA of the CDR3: TGTGCCAGCAGTGAGGAGGAGAACTATGGCTACACCTTC.

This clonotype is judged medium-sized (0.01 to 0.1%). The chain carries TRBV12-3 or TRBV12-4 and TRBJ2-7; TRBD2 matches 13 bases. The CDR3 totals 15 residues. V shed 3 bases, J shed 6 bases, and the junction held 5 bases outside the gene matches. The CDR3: CASSFWTSGRLEQYF. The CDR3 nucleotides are TGTGCCAGCAGTTTCTGGACTAGCGGGAGACTCGAGCAGTACTTC.

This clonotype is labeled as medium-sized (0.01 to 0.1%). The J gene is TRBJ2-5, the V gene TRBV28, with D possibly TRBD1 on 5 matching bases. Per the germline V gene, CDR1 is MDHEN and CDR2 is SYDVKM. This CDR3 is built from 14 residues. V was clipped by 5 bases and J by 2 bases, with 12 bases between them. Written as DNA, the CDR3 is TGTGCCAGCAGTAGATTAGACAGACAAGAGACCCAGTACTTC. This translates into CASSRLDRQETQYF.